The T cell receptor (beta chain) described here comes from a study of neurological immune-mediated disorders. CDR1 is MNHEY, CDR2 SVGEGT, per germline. CDR3 length: 15 amino acids. Trimming left V 2 bases short and J 2 bases short, with 11 bases between. Whole-study results and caveats: One related-CDR3 cluster, which may be a signature, held the repertoires of 18 of 34 multiple sclerosis patients after phylogenetic grouping.

A total of 2 million PBMCs stored at -80 degrees C provided the unsorted libraries. TCRdb redid the calling of the 5' RACE reads with MiXCR, one entry per CDR3 protein. The table includes fewer than 85,000 distinct CDR3 sequences, about 4% detected once. This clonotype was counted many times. Its antigen is currently unknown. Sequences were obtained from PBMCs. The chain links TRBV6-2 or TRBV6-3 to TRBJ2-3; D possibly matches TRBD1 or TRBD2 (5 bases each). The receptor's source is a man younger than 45 with multiple sclerosis. CDR3 sequence: CASSYGGTDTDTQYF. The CDR3 bases are TGTGCCAGCAGTTACGGGGGAACGGACACAGATACGCAGTATTTT.